This T cell receptor beta chain was recorded in a study of T-cell memory formation after mild COVID-19. Study results and caveats: Some SARS-CoV-2-responding clones were already detected in memory before infection. The study found contracting CD4+ clones mainly in CM and EM and contracting CD8+ clones in EMRA. Nothing showed for sure that second-wave clones peaking on day 37 were SARS-CoV-2 specific. From day 15 to 85, contracting clones were balanced between CD4 and CD8, whereas later expanders leaned toward CD4+.

TCRdb independently ran MiXCR on the 5' RACE reads; one entry per CDR3 protein. The sample holds some 260,000 distinct CDR3 sequences, around 15% seen once. CDR1 MNHNY and CDR2 SVGAGI come from the germline V gene (reference sequence). This CDR3 is built from 14 residues. With V trimmed by 5 bases and J by 4 bases, 3 bases remained unmatched. Concerning this clonotype: No antigen is known for it.

The genes are TRBV6-6 and TRBJ2-3, with 10 bases lining up with TRBD2. This sequence originates from a man aged 18 to 29 who had mild COVID-19 (a few samples of this study predate the infection). Cell type and time point are not known. Sequenced material: PBMCs or a T cell subset sorted from them (not recorded which). This CDR3 reads CASSSGGGSDTQYF. Written as DNA, the CDR3 is TGTGCCAGCAGTAGCGGGGGGGGATCAGATACGCAGTATTTT.